This T cell receptor beta chain came from a study of a mutant IDH1 vaccine in newly diagnosed glioma (dated by TCRdb to the early 2020s). Study-level background: In the chemotherapy-containing groups, vaccination started alongside temozolomide cycles, whereas in patients who had radiotherapy alone it started 4-6 weeks after radiotherapy. Peripheral blood was drawn at six visits: V03 (baseline), V05, V07, V10, V12 and V13. Prior to enrollment, patients had been given standard therapy consisting of radiotherapy alone, temozolomide alone, or radiochemotherapy with temozolomide, with the combination given to most patients. The week-35 safety follow-up was designated visit V12, and the week-47 end of study was designated visit V13. Longitudinal TCRB deep sequencing was done for some 25 treated patients, wherever samples were available for exploratory analyses. Of the roughly 31 treated patients, 62.5% were male and around 40% were female, and the mean age was roughly 40 years.

Library preparation was by the immunoSEQ multiplex PCR assay. Rearranged TCR beta chain sequences were amplified with the hsTCRB Kit following the manufacturer's protocol. Sequencing of TCRB libraries was carried out on an Illumina MiSeq. The study's own analysis went as follows. The proprietary platform of the kit vendor was used for demultiplexing, trimming and gene mapping. Entries here come from immuneACCESS through TCRdb and include only in-frame sequences with V and J called. Some clones fail to appear in such tables; in the studies checked, an unresolved V gene covers under half of the shortfall, and the cause of the remainder is unknown. V, J and clone size are those of that table, while D and trimming were read from the DNA. This sample lists around 30,000 clones; about 86% were detected once. 12% of the sample comes from the top ten. Read against the paper, the sample's time point label means: week 47, end of study. A 20-mer mutant IDH1 peptide at 300 micrograms in Montanide made up each vaccine dose, which was injected subcutaneously together with topical imiquimod. Across visits V03 through V10, patients got a total of eight vaccinations, given in weeks 1, 3, 5, 7, 11, 15, 19 and 23. All donors had newly diagnosed IDH1-mutant astrocytomas of WHO grade 3 or 4 that showed loss of nuclear ATRX. The samples were drawn from NOA16, a multicentre, single-arm, open-label phase I trial in Germany that tested a mutant IDH1 peptide vaccine in humans for the first time. Genomic DNA for TCRB sequencing was extracted from EDTA blood using the DNeasy Blood and Tissue Kit.

With respect to this clone: What this receptor recognizes is not known. No base-level quality is on record; no much larger clone is a single base apart.

Results and caveats for the whole study, not just this receptor: Availability determined which PBMC samples were chosen for TCRB deep sequencing. According to the authors, sample limitations meant that analyses of patient blood samples could not be reproduced. Pseudoprogression appeared unrelated to alterations in the top peripheral T cell clonotypes detected by TCRB sequencing. Immune responses induced by the vaccine were seen in around 93% of patients across multiple MHC alleles.

The CDR3 starts with the cysteine, ends with the phenylalanine, and has 16 residues. Of all the DNA, just the CDR3 is kept, 48 bases in frame from base 1. Germline trimming: 0 bases from V, 4 bases from J; junction bases outside gene matches: 3. Reading the germline V gene gives CDR1 SGHDT and CDR2 YYEEEE. Sequencing used PBMCs, obtained from a glioma patient whose treatment included an IDH1 peptide vaccine. This chain is built from TRBV5-6 and TRBJ2-1, and TRBD2 matches 11 of the central bases. This TCR was recovered from a woman aged 25 to 39 with glioma. The bases are TGTGCCAGCAGCTTGGTTCGACTAGCGGGATACAATGAGCAGTTCTTC. Its protein reads: CASSLVRLAGYNEQFF.